This TCR beta chain was sequenced in a study of blood T cell repertoires in COVID-19. Study background: Specimens from acute and convalescent COVID-19 originated in the United States, Italy and Spain.

In germline, CDR1 is SGHNT, CDR2 YENEEA. The V and J ends lost 5 bases and 2 bases, in that order; junction bases with no gene match: 4. The CDR3 extends over 15 amino acids. TCRdb's table, derived via immunoSEQ multiplex PCR, lists solely in-frame clones and lacks some. The sample lists about 120,000 clones, roughly 87% occurring once. The sequenced material came from peripheral blood. The TCR sequence derives from an elderly man with acute or convalescent COVID-19. The J gene is TRBJ1-3, the V gene TRBV11-3; 9 bases agree with TRBD1. The CDR3, as DNA: TGTGCCAGCAGCCAACAGGGGGCCGCTGGAAACACCATATATTTT. Its translation: CASSQQGAAGNTIYF.